The present TCR beta chain was sequenced within a study of shared clonotypes between healthy human individuals. General study findings and limits: Naive CD4 clonotypes overlapped across several donors at roughly 4.5%.

As for this clone: Its antigen is unknown.

TCRdb's table, derived via immunoSEQ multiplex PCR, lists solely in-frame clones and lacks some. The table includes 2 million to 3 million clones, 85% to 95% detected once. Looked up from germline, CDR1 is MNHEY and CDR2 is SMNVEV (reference sequence). CDR3 length: 14 amino acids. J gave up 7 bases and V 6 bases, and 10 bases lay outside the gene matches. Source material: naive CD4+ T cells sorted from blood. The subset: CD45RA+ positively selected. The clonotype originates from a man between 18 and 29 years old in good health. V gene TRBV27 combines with J gene TRBJ1-2; 8 nucleotides line up with TRBD1. This chain's CDR3 is CASSLTGGSSGYTF. The CDR3 bases are TGTGCCAGCAGCTTAACAGGGGGAAGTAGTGGCTACACCTTC.